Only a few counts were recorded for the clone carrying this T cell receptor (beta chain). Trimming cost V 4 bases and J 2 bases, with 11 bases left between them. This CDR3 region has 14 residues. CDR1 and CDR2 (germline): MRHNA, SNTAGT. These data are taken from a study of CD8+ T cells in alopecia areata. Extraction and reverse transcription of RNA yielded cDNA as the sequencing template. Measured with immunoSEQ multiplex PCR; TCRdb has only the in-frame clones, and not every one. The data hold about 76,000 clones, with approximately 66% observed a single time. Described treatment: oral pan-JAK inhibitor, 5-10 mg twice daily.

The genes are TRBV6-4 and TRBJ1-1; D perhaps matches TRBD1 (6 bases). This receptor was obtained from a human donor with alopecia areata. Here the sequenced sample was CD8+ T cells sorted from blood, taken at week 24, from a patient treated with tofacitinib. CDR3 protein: CASSAGGPNTEAFF. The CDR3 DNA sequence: TGTGCCAGCAGTGCGGGGGGGCCCAACACTGAAGCTTTCTTT.